This is a list of T cell receptor beta chains from one sample in a study of blood T cells in healthy people across ages. A single record per CDR3 protein comes from TCRdb applying MiXCR to the 5' RACE reads. The sample has over 750,000 distinct CDR3 sequences, about 25% seen once; the top ten hold 9.4%. The same data also contributed to another study, on T cells of mothers and their children.

Sequencing was done on a sample of blood. These receptors were obtained from a boy between 10 and 17 years old in good health. The CDR3 runs from the conserved cysteine through the conserved F or W. The D gene is left open where the match is weak. Size values are once, few and many counts, or a class for expanded clones, and some rows have none.

d_call | j_call | v_call | clone_size | cdr3_aa | cdr3_nt
- | TRBJ2-7 | TRBV7-9 | - | CASTPSLFPSEQYF | TGTGCCAGCACCCCGAGCTTGTTTCCAAGCGAGCAGTACTTC
TRBD1 | TRBJ2-5 | TRBV6-2/TRBV6-3 | few | CASSYSVSTGIQETQYF | TGTGCCAGCAGTTACTCGGTGTCGACAGGGATTCAAGAGACCCAGTACTTC
- | TRBJ2-5 | TRBV29-1 | few | CSVARPGPRIQETQYF | TGCAGCGTTGCGCGCCCGGGTCCCCGAATCCAAGAGACCCAGTACTTC
- | TRBJ2-5 | TRBV9 | - | CASSQGTELQETQYF | TGTGCCAGCAGTCAGGGAACGGAACTACAAGAGACCCAGTACTTC
TRBD2 | TRBJ2-7 | TRBV7-2 | - | CASSLGGLGNYEQYF | TGTGCCAGCAGCTTGGGGGGACTAGGTAACTACGAGCAGTACTTC
TRBD2 | TRBJ2-1 | TRBV5-1 | few | CASSPDSGSGAEQFF | TGCGCCAGCAGCCCTGATAGCGGGAGTGGGGCTGAGCAGTTCTTC
- | TRBJ2-7 | TRBV19 | few | CASSIPGATSTYEQYF | TGTGCCAGTAGTATCCCAGGGGCTACTTCGACCTACGAGCAGTACTTC
- | TRBJ2-7 | TRBV12-3/TRBV12-4 | - | CASSSTPGYSSYEQYF | TGTGCCAGCAGTTCTACACCGGGCTACAGCTCCTACGAGCAGTACTTC
- | TRBJ2-2 | TRBV5-5 | - | CASSLVWQGTGELFF | TGTGCCAGCAGCTTGGTATGGCAGGGCACCGGGGAGCTGTTTTTT
- | TRBJ1-1 | TRBV7-9 | - | CASSMGDGLNTEAFF | TGTGCCAGCAGCATGGGGGACGGCCTGAACACTGAAGCTTTCTTT
- | TRBJ2-1 | TRBV7-9 | - | CASSSLYLARSSYNEQFF | TGTGCCAGCAGCAGCCTTTACCTAGCGCGTAGCTCCTACAATGAGCAGTTCTTC
TRBD2 | TRBJ2-1 | TRBV7-8 | few | CASSLAELAGGPYDEQFF | TGTGCCAGCAGCTTAGCCGAACTAGCGGGGGGGCCGTATGATGAGCAGTTCTTC
- | TRBJ1-2 | TRBV7-3 | - | CASSPRGGDGYTF | TGTGCCAGCAGCCCCAGGGGAGGAGATGGCTACACCTTC
TRBD1 | TRBJ1-3 | TRBV12-3/TRBV12-4 | - | CASSPDRGSGNTIYF | TGTGCCAGCAGCCCGGACAGGGGCTCTGGAAACACCATATATTTT
- | TRBJ2-1 | TRBV3-1 | - | CASSQGGSEYNEQFF | TGTGCCAGCAGCCAAGGTGGCTCAGAGTACAATGAGCAGTTCTTC
- | TRBJ2-6 | TRBV9 | - | CASSVASGSGANVLTF | TGTGCCAGCAGCGTAGCTTCAGGCTCTGGGGCCAACGTCCTGACTTTC
TRBD2 | TRBJ2-5 | TRBV5-1 | few | CASSQGLDQETQYF | TGCGCCAGCAGTCAAGGACTAGATCAAGAGACCCAGTACTTC
TRBD2 | TRBJ2-3 | TRBV11-2 | - | CASSLTSGITDTQYF | TGTGCCAGCAGCTTAACTAGCGGGATTACAGATACGCAGTATTTT
- | TRBJ2-1 | TRBV28 | few | CASSETTRPYNEQFF | TGTGCCAGCAGTGAAACGACTAGGCCCTACAATGAGCAGTTCTTC
- | TRBJ1-2 | TRBV6-1 | few | CASSEARAGGGYTF | TGTGCCAGCAGTGAAGCTCGGGCAGGCGGTGGCTACACCTTC